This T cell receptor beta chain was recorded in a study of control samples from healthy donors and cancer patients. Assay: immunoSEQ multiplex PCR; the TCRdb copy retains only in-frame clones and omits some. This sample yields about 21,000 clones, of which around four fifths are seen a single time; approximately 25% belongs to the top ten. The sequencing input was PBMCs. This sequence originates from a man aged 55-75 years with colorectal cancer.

In DNA form, the CDR3 reads TGTGCCAGCAGCCAGCAGTATGGCTACACCTTC. Its translation is CASSQQYGYTF. The genes are TRBV3-1 (or the pseudogene TRBV3-2) and TRBJ1-2; D call uncertain. Germline-derived CDR1 and CDR2 are LGHDT and YNNKEL (reference sequence). The CDR3 covers 11 residues. V shed 3 bases and J shed 5 bases, with 4 bases lying between them.